This TCR beta chain is drawn from a study of blood T cell repertoires in COVID-19. Whole-study context: Collection of acute and convalescent COVID-19 samples took place in the United States, Italy and Spain.

Only in-frame clones appear in the TCRdb table, and some are missing; sequencing was by immunoSEQ multiplex PCR. The sample has over 150,000 clones, around 84% seen once. Sequenced sample: PBMCs or T cells enriched from blood (not recorded which). This sequence was found in a man aged 50-60 years who had recovered from COVID-19.

CDR3 loop: CASSNRQGRLSEAFF. The CDR3 DNA reads TGTGCCAGTAGTAACCGACAGGGGCGGTTGTCTGAAGCTTTCTTT. V is TRBV19 and J is TRBJ1-1; 8 bases match TRBD1. Germline CDR1 LNHDA, CDR2 SQIVND (reference sequence). Unmatched junction bases numbered 10, after V lost 4 bases and J lost 6 bases. This CDR3 contains 15 residues.